This paragraph covers one T cell receptor beta chain sequence. Its recognized antigen is unknown. Nothing much larger sits one base from this clone, and base qualities are not available. The CDR3 goes from the cysteine to the phenylalanine over 13 residues. Just CDR3 DNA is preserved here, 39 bases in frame from base 1. CDR1 and CDR2 are read off the germline V gene as SGHDN and FVKESK. V loses 3 bases of germline sequence and J loses 5 bases, and the interval between the two ends is 10 bases. The data stem from a study of shared T cell receptors in the human thymus (dated by TCRdb to the early 2020s). Notes on the research overall: The study examined how self-reactive, shared T-cell receptor alpha chains are generated in the human thymus.

Libraries were constructed by the immunoSEQ multiplex PCR assay. TCRdb re-hosts the immuneACCESS table, in-frame sequences only. Its copies lack some clones; in the studies checked, an unresolved V gene accounts for under half of them, and the cause for the rest is not known. The sample records hundreds of thousands of clones, around 93% of which are singletons. The ten largest clones represent about 0.02% of the sample. The specimen sequenced was thymocytes. This receptor was obtained from a human donor. Here the chain combines TRBV14 and TRBJ2-5, with the D call perhaps TRBD1 or TRBD2, each one matching 5 bases. The sequenced DNA is TGTGCCAGCAGCCATCCCTGGGGGGAGACCCAGTACTTC. This sequence encodes CASSHPWGETQYF. With the portions outside the CDR3 filled from the reference TRBV14 and TRBJ2-5 genes, the complete variable region becomes EAGVTQFPSHSVIEKGQTVTLRCDPISGHDNLYWYRRVMGKEIKFLLHFVKESKQDESGMPNNRFLAERTGGTYSTLKVQPAELEDSGVYFCASSHPWGETQYFGPGTRLLVL.